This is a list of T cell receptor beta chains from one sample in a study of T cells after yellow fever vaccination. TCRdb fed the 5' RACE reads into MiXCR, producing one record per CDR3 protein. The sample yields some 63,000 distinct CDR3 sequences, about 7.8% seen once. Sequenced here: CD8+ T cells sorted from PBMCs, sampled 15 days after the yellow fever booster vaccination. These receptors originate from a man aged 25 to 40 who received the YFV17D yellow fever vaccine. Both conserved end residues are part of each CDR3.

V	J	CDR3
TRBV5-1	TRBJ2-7	CASSLTGSGYEQYF
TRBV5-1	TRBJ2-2	CASNGNTGELFF
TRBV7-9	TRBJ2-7	CAALQGYEQYF
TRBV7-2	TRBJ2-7	CASSLWGANEQYF
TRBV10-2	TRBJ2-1	CASLGVGSSYNEQFF
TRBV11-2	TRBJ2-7	CASSRMAEQYF
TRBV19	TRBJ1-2	CATFLGTVYGYTF
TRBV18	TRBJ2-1	CASSPPGGEQFF
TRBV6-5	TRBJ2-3	CASSSGRATDTQYF
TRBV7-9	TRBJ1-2	CASSFYGNYGYTF
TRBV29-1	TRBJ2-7	CSVGGGFSYEQYF
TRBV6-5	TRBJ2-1	CASSYFTGEQFF
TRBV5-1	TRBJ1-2	CASSSADTDYGYTF
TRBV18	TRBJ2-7	CASSPRDGTYEQYF
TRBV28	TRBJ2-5	CASSFSGITQYF
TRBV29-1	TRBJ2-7	CSVEPDASSYEQYF
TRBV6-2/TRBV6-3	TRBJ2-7	CASSYTAYEQYF
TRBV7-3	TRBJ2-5	CASSLGEREFQETQYF
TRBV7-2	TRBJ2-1	CASSPRTSGRAAFEQFF
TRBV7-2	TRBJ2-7	CASSLTGAVEQYF
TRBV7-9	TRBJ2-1	CASSPTSGSGHNEQFF
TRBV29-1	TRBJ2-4	CSVGAKNIQYF
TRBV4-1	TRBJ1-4	CASSFGTGVVEKLFF
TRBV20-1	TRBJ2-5	CSASLSGDGPTQYF
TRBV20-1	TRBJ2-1	CSARAIAGDEQFF
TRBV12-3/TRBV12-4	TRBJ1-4	CASSLPGDEKLFF
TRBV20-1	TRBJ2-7	CSASSLSSYEQYF
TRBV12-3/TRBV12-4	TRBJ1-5	CASRGGEANQPQHF
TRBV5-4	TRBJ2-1	CASSPTSGPYNEQFF
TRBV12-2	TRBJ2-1	CASRPWGPSGSRDEQFF
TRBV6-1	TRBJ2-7	CASSDGPEGGEQYF
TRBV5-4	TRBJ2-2	CASSLTDTGELFF
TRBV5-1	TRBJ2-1	CASSGTADEQFF
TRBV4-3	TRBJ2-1	CASSLRLREGPYNEQFF
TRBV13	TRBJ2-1	CASSLGPGAGTSGSNEQFF
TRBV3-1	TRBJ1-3	CASSQGVPGANSGNTIYF
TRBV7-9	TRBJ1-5	CASSAGQGDQPQHF